Shown below are 14 T cell receptor beta chains from a single sample sequenced in a study of cytomegalovirus exposure and HLA in healthy donors. A multiplex PCR was run with 60 Vbeta primers and 13 Jbeta primers. Sequenced by immunoSEQ multiplex PCR; TCRdb stores in-frame clones only, minus some. The sample has 33,000 or so clones, approximately 76% seen once. Specimen: PBMCs. These receptors were taken from a woman between 25 and 40 years old in good health and CMV-seropositive.

The chain couples TRBV6-6 to TRBJ2-5, with a possible D match to TRBD1 (6 bases). TRBJ2-7 explains the end of the DNA better; the J call may be wrong. The CDR3 has 14 residues. CDR1 MNHNY and CDR2 SVGAGI come from the germline V gene (reference sequence). CDR3 DNA: TGTGCCAGCAGTCGCGACAGGACCTCCTACGAGCAGTACTTC. This translates into CASSRDRTSYEQYF.

The chain has TRBV6-5 and TRBJ1-2; 7 nucleotides align to TRBD1. V lost 0 bases and J lost 2; bases outside the gene matches: 3. There are 15 residues in the CDR3. The germline CDR1 and CDR2 sequences are MNHEY and SVGAGI. The CDR3 DNA is TGTGCCAGCAGTTACTCGGGGACAGAAAACTATGGCTACACCTTC. Its protein product is CASSYSGTENYGYTF.

The chain uses TRBV5-1 and TRBJ1-5; D unresolved. The CDR3 is made up of 15 amino acids. Trimming took 2 bases from V and 1 from J, leaving 10 bases between them. Looked up from germline, CDR1 is SGHRS and CDR2 is YFSETQ. CDR3 protein: CASSFTSGSNQPQHF. The CDR3 DNA sequence: TGCGCCAGCAGCTTCACGTCGGGAAGCAATCAGCCCCAGCATTTT.

This clone was counted only a few times. The chain couples TRBV29-1 to TRBJ2-1; D remains ambiguous. The germline V gene encodes CDR1 SQVTM and CDR2 ANQGSEA. The germline V and J ends were trimmed by 1 base and 0 bases, with 4 bases remaining between them. The CDR3 extends over 13 amino acids. The CDR3 reads CSVEGDSYNEQFF. The CDR3 region has the DNA TGCAGCGTTGAAGGAGACTCCTACAATGAGCAGTTCTTC.

This clone showed up just a few times. V gene TRBV12-5 combines with J gene TRBJ2-5, with no clear D. The V gene lost 2 bases and the J gene lost 7 bases, with 11 bases spanning the gap. CDR1 is LGHNT and CDR2 is FRNRAP in the germline V gene. The CDR3 loop spans 13 amino acids. The chain's CDR3 is CASGLSSVLTQYF. In DNA form, the CDR3 reads TGTGCTAGTGGTTTGTCCTCCGTCCTGACCCAGTACTTC.

The V gene is TRBV11-2, the J gene TRBJ2-3; D gene ambiguous. CDR3 length: 15 amino acids. CDR1 is SGHAT and CDR2 is FQNNGV in the germline V gene. V was clipped by 6 bases and J by 2 bases, with 15 bases between them. Here the CDR3 DNA reads TGTGCCAGCAGTAAGTTGCCAAGCCTCACAGATACGCAGTATTTT. The encoded protein is CASSKLPSLTDTQYF.

This chain connects TRBV18 to TRBJ2-1, with 7 nucleotides matching TRBD1. CDR1 KGHSH and CDR2 LQKENI come from the germline V gene. The V segment lost 6 bases and the J segment 5 bases; nucleotides outside the gene matches: 10. The CDR3 has 15 residues. The CDR3 spells CASSHQGETDNEQFF. The CDR3 region has the DNA TGTGCCAGCTCCCACCAGGGGGAAACCGACAATGAGCAGTTCTTC.

This clone showed up just a few times. The chain joins TRBV5-8 to TRBJ2-7; 11 nucleotides match TRBD2. J lost 4 bases, V lost 2 bases, and 8 bases had no gene match. The CDR3 is 16 residues long. Germline CDR1 reads SGHTS; CDR2 reads YDEGEE. The CDR3 coding sequence is TGTGCCAGCAGCTTCGAGGCTAGCGGGGGGATTTACGAGCAGTACTTC. Its protein is CASSFEASGGIYEQYF.

The CDR3 region has the DNA TGTGCCAGCAGCCCCTTTCGGGCAGGGGAGACCTACGAGCAGTACTTC. As protein: CASSPFRAGETYEQYF. J is TRBJ2-7 and V is TRBV7-9; D perhaps matches TRBD1 (6 bases). There are 16 residues in the CDR3. CDR1 and CDR2 (germline): SEHNR, FQNEAQ (reference sequence). V lost 5 bases, J lost 2 bases, and 19 bases lay in between. Looking up the rest from reference TRBV7-9 and TRBJ2-7 gives the full variable domain: DTGVSQNPRHKITKRGQNVTFRCDPISEHNRLYWYRQTLGQGPEFLTYFQNEAQLEKSRLLSDRFSAERPKGSFSTLEIQRTEQGDSAMYLCASSPFRAGETYEQYFGPGTRLTVT.

This chain links TRBV27 with TRBJ1-2; 7 bases agree with TRBD1. The V gene end was trimmed by 5 bases and the J gene end by 5 bases; junction bases not matched to a gene: 8. Germline V gene data show CDR1 as MNHEY and CDR2 as SMNVEV (reference sequence). This CDR3 contains 14 residues. The CDR3 coding sequence is TGTGCCAGCAGTCTACGACAGGGAGAATATGGCTACACCTTC. Protein product: CASSLRQGEYGYTF.

The chain uses TRBV7-8 and TRBJ1-2; TRBD1 might be the D (6 bases). Germline V CDR1 and CDR2: SGHVS, FQNEAQ. V lost 5 bases, J lost 8 bases, and 24 bases lay in between. The CDR3 consists of 16 residues. The CDR3 DNA is TGTGCCAGCAGCCTATCCCCCCTTGGGGGGGCGGGAGGCTACACCTTC. This codes for CASSLSPLGGAGGYTF.

The genes are TRBV7-2 and TRBJ2-3; 11 bases line up with TRBD2. Losses at the gene ends were 1 base for V and 3 bases for J; bases not matched to a gene: 0. The CDR3 length is 15 residues. Germline V lookup: CDR1 SGHTA, CDR2 FQGNSA. Here the CDR3 reads CASSLGTSGTDTQYF. CDR3 in DNA: TGTGCCAGCAGCTTAGGGACTAGCGGGACAGATACGCAGTATTTT.

The chain combines TRBV9 with TRBJ2-5; 7 bases are shared with TRBD2. The CDR3 has 15 residues. The germline CDR1 and CDR2 sequences are SGDLS and YYNGEE. The V segment lost 4 bases and the J segment 4 bases; nucleotides outside the gene matches: 10. The DNA for the CDR3 is TGTGCCAGCAGCTACGGGACTAACAGAGGAGAGACCCAGTACTTC. This translates into CASSYGTNRGETQYF.

The V gene is TRBV5-5, the J gene TRBJ1-1; 7 bases fit TRBD1. This CDR3 is built from 15 residues. Per the germline V gene, CDR1 is SGHKS and CDR2 is YYEKEE (reference sequence). V shed 4 bases, J shed 5 bases, and the junction held 11 bases outside the gene matches. Here the CDR3 reads CASSTLGTARTEAFF. As DNA, the CDR3 is TGTGCCAGCAGCACACTCGGGACAGCAAGGACTGAAGCTTTCTTT. Drawing the rest from reference TRBV5-5 and TRBJ1-1, the complete variable domain is DAGVTQSPTHLIKTRGQQVTLRCSPISGHKSVSWYQQVLGQGPQFIFQYYEKEERGRGNFPDRFSARQFPNYSSELNVNALLLGDSALYLCASSTLGTARTEAFFGQGTRLTVV.